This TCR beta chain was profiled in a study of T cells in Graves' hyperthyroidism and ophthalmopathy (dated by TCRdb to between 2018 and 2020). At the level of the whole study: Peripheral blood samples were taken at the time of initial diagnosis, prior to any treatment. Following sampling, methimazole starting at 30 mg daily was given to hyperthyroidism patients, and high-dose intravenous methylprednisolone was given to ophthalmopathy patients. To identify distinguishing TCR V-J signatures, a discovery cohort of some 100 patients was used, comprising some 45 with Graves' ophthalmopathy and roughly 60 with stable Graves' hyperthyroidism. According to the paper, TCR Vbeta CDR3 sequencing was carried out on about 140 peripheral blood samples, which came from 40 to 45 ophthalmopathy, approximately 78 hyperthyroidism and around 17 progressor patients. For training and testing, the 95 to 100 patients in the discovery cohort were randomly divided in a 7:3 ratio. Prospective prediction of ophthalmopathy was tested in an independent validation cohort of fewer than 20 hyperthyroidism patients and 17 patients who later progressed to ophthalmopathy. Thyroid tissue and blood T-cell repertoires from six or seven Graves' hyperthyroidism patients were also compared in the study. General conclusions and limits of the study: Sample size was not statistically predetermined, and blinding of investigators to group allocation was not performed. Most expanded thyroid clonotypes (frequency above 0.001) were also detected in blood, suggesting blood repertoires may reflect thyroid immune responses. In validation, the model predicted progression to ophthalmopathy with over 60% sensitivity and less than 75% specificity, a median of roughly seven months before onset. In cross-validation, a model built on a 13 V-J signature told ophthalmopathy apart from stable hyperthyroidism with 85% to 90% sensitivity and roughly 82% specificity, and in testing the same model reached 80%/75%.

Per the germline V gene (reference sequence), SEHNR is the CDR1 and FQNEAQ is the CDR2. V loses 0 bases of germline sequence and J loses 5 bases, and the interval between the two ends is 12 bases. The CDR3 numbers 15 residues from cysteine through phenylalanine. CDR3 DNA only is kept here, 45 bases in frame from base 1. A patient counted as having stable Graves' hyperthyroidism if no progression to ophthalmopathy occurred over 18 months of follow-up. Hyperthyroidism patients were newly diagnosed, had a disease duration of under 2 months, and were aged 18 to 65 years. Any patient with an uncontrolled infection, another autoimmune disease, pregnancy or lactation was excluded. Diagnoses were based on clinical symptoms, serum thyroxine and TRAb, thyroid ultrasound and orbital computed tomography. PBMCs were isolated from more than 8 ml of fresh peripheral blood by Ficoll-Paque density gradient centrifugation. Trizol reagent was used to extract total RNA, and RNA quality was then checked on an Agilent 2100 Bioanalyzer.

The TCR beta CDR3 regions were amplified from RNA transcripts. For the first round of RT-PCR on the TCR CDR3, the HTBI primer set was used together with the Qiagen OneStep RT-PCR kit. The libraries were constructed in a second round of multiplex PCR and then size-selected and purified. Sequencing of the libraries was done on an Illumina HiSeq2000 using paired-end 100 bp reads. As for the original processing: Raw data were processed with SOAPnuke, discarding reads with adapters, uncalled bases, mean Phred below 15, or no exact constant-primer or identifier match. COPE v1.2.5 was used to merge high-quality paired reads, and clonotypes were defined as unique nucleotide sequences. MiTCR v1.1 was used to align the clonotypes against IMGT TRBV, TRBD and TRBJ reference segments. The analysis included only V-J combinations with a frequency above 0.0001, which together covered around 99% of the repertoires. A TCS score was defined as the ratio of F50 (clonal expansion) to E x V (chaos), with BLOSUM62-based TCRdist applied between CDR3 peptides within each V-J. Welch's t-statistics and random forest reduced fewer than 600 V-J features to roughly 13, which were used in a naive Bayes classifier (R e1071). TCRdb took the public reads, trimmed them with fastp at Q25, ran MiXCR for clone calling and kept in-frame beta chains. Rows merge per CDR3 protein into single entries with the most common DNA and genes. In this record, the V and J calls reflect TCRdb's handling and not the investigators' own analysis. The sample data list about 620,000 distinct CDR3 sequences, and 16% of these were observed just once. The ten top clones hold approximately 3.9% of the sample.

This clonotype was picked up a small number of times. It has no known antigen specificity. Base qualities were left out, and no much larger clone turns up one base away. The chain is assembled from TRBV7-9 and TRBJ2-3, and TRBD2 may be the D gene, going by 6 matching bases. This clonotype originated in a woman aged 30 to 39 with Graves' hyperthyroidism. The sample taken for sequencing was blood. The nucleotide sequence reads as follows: TGTGCCAGCAGCTTAGCCGGGAGTAGAGGAGATACGCAGTATTTT. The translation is CASSLAGSRGDTQYF.